This TCR beta chain was recovered during a study of type 1 regulatory T cells. TCRdb reprocessed the reads with MiXCR, giving one entry per CDR3 protein. The table lists approximately 100,000 distinct CDR3 sequences, roughly 31% of them singletons. The length of the CDR3 is 14 residues. The germline CDR1 and CDR2 sequences are MNHEY and SVGEGT. Deletions cut 6 bases from V and 6 bases from J, with 14 bases between. This TCR was recovered from a human donor in good health. The sample was CD4+ T cells, either the whole sample or a sorted fraction (not recorded which). V is TRBV6-2 or TRBV6-3 and J is TRBJ2-2; D unresolved. CDR3 region: CASRLSNSAGELFF. The CDR3 DNA is TGTGCCAGCAGACTGTCGAACAGCGCCGGGGAGCTGTTTTTT.